The clone carrying this T cell receptor beta chain was detected ten times or more. Its antigen remains unidentified. TCRdb fed the 5' RACE reads into MiXCR, producing one record per CDR3 protein. Of about 320,000 distinct CDR3 sequences listed, around 4.3% are singletons. This CDR3 comprises 15 residues. The germline gives CDR1 SGHVS, CDR2 FNYEAQ. V was cut by 4 bases and J by 0 bases, with 10 bases left in between. This sample is drawn from a study of T cells after yellow fever vaccination. General study results and limits: Re-detected after boosting: most primary clones, about 96% of CD4 and about 89% of CD8.

Sample: PBMCs, taken 15 days after the yellow fever booster vaccination. This TCR came from a man aged 18 to 30 who received the YFV17D yellow fever vaccine. V is TRBV7-6 and J is TRBJ2-1; D uncertain. This chain's CDR3 is CASSSTWSSYNEQFF. In DNA, the CDR3 is TGTGCCAGCAGCTCCACCTGGTCCTCCTACAATGAGCAGTTCTTC. Full variable domain (missing parts from reference TRBV7-6 and TRBJ2-1): GAGVSQSPRYKVTKRGQDVALRCDPISGHVSLYWYRQALGQGPEFLTYFNYEAQQDKSGLPNDRFSAERPEGSISTLTIQRTEQRDSAMYRCASSSTWSSYNEQFFGPGTRLTVL.